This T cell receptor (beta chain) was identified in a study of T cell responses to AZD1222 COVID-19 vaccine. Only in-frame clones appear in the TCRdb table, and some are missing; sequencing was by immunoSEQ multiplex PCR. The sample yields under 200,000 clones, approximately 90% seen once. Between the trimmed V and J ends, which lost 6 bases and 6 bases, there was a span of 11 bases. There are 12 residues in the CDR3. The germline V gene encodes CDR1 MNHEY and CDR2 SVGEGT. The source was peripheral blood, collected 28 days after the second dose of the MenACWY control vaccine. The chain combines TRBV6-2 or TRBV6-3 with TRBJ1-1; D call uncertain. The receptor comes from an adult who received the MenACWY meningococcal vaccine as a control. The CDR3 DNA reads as TGTGCCAGCAGCTTACGGGTGGCTGAAGCTTTCTTT. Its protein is CASSLRVAEAFF.